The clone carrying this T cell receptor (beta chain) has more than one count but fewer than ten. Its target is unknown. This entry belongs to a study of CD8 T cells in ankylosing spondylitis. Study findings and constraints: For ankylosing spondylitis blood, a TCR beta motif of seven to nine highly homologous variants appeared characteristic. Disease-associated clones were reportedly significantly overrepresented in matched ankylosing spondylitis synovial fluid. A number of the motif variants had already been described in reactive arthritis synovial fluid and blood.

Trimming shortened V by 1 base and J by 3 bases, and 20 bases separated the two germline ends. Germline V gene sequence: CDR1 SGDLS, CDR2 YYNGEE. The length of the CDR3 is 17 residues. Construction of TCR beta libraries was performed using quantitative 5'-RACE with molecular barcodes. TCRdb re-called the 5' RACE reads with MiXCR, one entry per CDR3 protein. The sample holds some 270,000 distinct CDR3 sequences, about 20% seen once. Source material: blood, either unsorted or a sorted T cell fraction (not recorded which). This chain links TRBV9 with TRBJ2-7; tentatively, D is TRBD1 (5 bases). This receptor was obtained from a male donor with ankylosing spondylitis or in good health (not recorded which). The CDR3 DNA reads TGTGCCAGCAGCGTATCCCCCTACAGGATAATTGGCTACGAGCAGTACTTC. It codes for CASSVSPYRIIGYEQYF.